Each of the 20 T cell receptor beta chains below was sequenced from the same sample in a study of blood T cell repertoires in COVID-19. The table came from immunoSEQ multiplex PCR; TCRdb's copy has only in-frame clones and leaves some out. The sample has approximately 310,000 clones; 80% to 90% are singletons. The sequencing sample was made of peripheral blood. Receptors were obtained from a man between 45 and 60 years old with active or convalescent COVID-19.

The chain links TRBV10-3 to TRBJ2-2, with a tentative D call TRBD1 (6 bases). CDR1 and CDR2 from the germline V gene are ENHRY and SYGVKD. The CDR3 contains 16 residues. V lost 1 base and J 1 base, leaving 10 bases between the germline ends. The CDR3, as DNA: TGTGCCATCAGTGAGTGGGGGCCTCTGAACACCGGGGAGCTGTTTTTT. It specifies CAISEWGPLNTGELFF.

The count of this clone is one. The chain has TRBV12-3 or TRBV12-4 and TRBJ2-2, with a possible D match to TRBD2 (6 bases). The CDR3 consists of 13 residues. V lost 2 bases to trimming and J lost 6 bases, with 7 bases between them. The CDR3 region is CASSLRDSGELFF. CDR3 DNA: TGTGCCAGCAGTTTAAGGGACTCCGGGGAGCTGTTTTTT.

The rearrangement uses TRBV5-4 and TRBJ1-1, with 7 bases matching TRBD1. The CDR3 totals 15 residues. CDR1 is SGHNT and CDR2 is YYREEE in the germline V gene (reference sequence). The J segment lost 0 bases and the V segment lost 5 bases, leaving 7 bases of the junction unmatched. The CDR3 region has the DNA TGTGCCAGCAGTCCTGGACAGGTTTTGAACACTGAAGCTTTCTTT. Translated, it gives CASSPGQVLNTEAFF.

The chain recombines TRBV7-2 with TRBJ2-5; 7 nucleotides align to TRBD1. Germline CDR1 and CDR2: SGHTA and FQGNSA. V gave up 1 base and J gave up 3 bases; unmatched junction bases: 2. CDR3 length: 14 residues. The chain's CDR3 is CASSLDRGKETQYF. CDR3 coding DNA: TGTGCCAGCAGCTTAGACAGGGGAAAAGAGACCCAGTACTTC.

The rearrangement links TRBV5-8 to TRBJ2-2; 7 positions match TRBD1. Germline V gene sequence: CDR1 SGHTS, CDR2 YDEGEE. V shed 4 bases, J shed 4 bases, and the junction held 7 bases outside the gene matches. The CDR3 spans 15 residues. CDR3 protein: CASSPGTDSTGELFF. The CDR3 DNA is TGTGCCAGCAGCCCGGGGACAGACAGCACCGGGGAGCTGTTTTTT.

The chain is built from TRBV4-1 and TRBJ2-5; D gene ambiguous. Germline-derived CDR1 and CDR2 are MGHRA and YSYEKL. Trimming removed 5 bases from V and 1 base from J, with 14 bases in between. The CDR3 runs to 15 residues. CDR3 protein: CASSFSQALQETQYF. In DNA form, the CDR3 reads TGCGCCAGCAGCTTCTCCCAGGCGCTCCAAGAGACCCAGTACTTC.

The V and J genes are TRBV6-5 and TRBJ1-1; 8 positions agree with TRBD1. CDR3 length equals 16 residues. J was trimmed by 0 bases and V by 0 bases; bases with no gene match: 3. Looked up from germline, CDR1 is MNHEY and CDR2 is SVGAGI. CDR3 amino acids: CASSYSTGAMNTEAFF. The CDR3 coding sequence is TGTGCCAGCAGTTACTCGACAGGGGCGATGAACACTGAAGCTTTCTTT.

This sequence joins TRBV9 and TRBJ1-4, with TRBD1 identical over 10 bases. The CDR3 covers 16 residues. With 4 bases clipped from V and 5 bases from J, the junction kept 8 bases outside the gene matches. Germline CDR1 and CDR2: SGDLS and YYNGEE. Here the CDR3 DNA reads TGTGCCAGCAGCCCAAGGGGGGGACAGGGGAATGAAAAACTGTTTTTT. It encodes CASSPRGGQGNEKLFF.

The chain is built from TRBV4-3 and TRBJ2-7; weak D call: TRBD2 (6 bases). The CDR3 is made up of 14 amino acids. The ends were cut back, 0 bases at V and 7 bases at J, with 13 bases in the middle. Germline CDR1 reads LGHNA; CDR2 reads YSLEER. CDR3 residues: CASSQEVGGREQYF. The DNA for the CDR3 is TGCGCCAGCAGCCAAGAGGTCGGGGGTCGGGAGCAGTACTTC.

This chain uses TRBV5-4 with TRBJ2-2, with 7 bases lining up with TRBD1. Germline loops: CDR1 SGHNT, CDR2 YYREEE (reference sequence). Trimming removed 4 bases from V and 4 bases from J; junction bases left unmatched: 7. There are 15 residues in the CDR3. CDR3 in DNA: TGTGCCAGCAGCCGTGGGACAGACTCCACCGGGGAGCTGTTTTTT. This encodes CASSRGTDSTGELFF.

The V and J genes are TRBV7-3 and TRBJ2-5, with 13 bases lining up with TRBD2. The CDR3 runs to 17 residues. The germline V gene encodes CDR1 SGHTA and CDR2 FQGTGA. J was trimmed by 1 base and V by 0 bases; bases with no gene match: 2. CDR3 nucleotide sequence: TGTGCCAGCAGCTTAACAGGACTAGCGGGGGTCCAAGAGACCCAGTACTTC. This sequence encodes CASSLTGLAGVQETQYF. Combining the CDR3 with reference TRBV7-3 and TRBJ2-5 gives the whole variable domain GAGVSQTPSNKVTEKGKYVELRCDPISGHTALYWYRQSLGQGPEFLIYFQGTGAADDSGLPNDRFFAVRPEGSVSTLKIQRTERGDSAVYLCASSLTGLAGVQETQYFGPGTRLLVL.

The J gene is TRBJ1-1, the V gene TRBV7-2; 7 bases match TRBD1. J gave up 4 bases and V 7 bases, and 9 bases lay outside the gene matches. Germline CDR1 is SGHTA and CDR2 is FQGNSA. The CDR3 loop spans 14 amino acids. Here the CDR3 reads CASTLRQGTTEAFF. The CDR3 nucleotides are TGTGCCAGCACCCTTAGACAGGGTACCACTGAAGCTTTCTTT. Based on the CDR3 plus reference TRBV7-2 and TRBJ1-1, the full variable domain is GAGVSQSPSNKVTEKGKDVELRCDPISGHTALYWYRQSLGQGLEFLIYFQGNSAPDKSGLPSDRFSAERTGGSVSTLTIQRTQQEDSAVYLCASTLRQGTTEAFFGQGTRLTVV.

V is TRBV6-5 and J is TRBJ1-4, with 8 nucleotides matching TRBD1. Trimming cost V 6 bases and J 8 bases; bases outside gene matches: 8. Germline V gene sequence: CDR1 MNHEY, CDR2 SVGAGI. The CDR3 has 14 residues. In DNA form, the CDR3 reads TGTGCCAGCAGCCCGGGACAGGTTACCGAAAAACTGTTTTTT. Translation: CASSPGQVTEKLFF.

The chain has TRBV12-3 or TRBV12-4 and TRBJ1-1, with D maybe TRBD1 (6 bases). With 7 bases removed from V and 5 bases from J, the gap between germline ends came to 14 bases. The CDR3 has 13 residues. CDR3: CASKNPRGTEAFF. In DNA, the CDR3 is TGTGCCAGCAAGAACCCCAGGGGTACTGAAGCTTTCTTT.

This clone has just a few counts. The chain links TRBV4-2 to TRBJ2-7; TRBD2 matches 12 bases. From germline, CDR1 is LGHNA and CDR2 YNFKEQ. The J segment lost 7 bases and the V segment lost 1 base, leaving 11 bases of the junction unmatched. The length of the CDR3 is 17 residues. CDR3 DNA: TGTGCCAGCAGCCAAGGATTGGGGACTAGCGGGTCTAGGGAGCAGTACTTC. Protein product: CASSQGLGTSGSREQYF.

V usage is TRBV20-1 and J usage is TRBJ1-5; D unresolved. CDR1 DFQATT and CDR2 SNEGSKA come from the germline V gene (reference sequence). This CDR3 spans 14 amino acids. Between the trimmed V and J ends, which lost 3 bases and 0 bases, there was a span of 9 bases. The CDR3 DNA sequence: TGCAGTGCTAGTGGGGAGTATAGCAATCAGCCCCAGCATTTT. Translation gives CSASGEYSNQPQHF.

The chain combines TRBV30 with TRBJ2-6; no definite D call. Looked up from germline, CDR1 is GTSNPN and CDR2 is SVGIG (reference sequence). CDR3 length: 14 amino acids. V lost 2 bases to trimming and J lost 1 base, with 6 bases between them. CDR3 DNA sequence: TGTGCCTGGAGTCCCCTGTCTGGGGCCAACGTCCTGACTTTC. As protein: CAWSPLSGANVLTF.

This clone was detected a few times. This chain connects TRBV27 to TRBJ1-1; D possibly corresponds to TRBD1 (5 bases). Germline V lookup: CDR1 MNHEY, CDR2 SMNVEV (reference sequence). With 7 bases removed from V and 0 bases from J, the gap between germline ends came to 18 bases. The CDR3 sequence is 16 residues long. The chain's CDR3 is CASNKGVGGMNTEAFF. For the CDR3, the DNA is TGTGCCAGCAACAAAGGGGTCGGAGGGATGAACACTGAAGCTTTCTTT.

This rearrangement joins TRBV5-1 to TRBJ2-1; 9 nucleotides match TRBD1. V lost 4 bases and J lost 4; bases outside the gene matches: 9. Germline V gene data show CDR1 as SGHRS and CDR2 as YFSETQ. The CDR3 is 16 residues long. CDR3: CASSPKTGGGYNEQFF. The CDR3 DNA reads TGCGCCAGCAGCCCCAAGACAGGGGGTGGTTACAATGAGCAGTTCTTC.

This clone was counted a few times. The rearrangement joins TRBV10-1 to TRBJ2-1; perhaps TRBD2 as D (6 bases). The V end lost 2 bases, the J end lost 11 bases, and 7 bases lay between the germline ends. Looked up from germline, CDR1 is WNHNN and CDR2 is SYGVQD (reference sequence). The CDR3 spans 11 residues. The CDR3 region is CASSEAGKQFF. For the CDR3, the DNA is TGCGCCAGCAGTGAGGCGGGGAAGCAGTTCTTC.